These T cell receptor beta chains were read from a single sample in a study of blood T cell repertoires in COVID-19. This table comes from immunoSEQ multiplex PCR, and its TCRdb copy is limited to in-frame clones, with some not included. Of roughly 180,000 clones listed, roughly 88% are singletons. Sequenced: peripheral blood. Receptors were obtained from a man aged 55 to 70 who had recovered from COVID-19. CDR3s include the opening cysteine and the closing phenylalanine or tryptophan. The order of the fields is clone size, D gene, J gene, V gene, CDR3 protein, CDR3 DNA. A D gene is named only where the DNA matches it firmly. A row's size may be missing; if present it is once, few, many or a size class.

>.|.|TRBJ2-5|TRBV29-1
CSVRLGGAEETQYF
TGCAGCGTCCGACTGGGGGGGGCAGAAGAGACCCAGTACTTC
>.|TRBD1|TRBJ2-1|TRBV4-1
CASSRFFGTGTYNEQFF
TGCGCCAGCAGCCGTTTTTTTGGGACAGGGACCTACAATGAGCAGTTCTTC
>.|.|TRBJ1-2|TRBV12-3/TRBV12-4
CASSPGEYHTF
TGTGCCAGCAGTCCCGGGGAGTACCACACCTTC
>.|.|TRBJ1-5|TRBV27
CASRGGVLGNQPQHF
TGTGCCAGCAGAGGGGGAGTTTTGGGCAATCAGCCCCAGCATTTT
>.|.|TRBJ2-7|TRBV6-5
CASSEGVSEQYF
TGTGCCAGCTCCGAAGGGGTCTCCGAGCAGTACTTC
>.|TRBD2|TRBJ2-5|TRBV5-1
CASSLTGTSGGEETQYF
TGCGCCAGCAGCTTAACCGGGACTAGCGGGGGCGAAGAGACCCAGTACTTC
>.|.|TRBJ1-1|TRBV29-1
CSAAAGNLGAFF
TGCAGCGCGGCGGCGGGAAATCTTGGAGCTTTCTTT
>.|.|TRBJ2-2|TRBV9
CASSDGQFNGELFF
TGTGCCAGCAGCGACGGACAGTTTAACGGGGAGCTGTTTTTT
>.|.|TRBJ1-4|TRBV2
CASSPVRGAGEKLFF
TGTGCCAGCAGTCCGGTCAGGGGTGCGGGTGAAAAACTGTTTTTT
>.|.|TRBJ2-2|TRBV19
CASSQDSTGPGELFF
TGTGCCAGTAGCCAGGACTCGACAGGCCCGGGGGAGCTGTTTTTT
>few|.|TRBJ1-5|TRBV6-5
CARSVAQPQHF
TGTGCCAGGAGCGTCGCGCAGCCCCAGCATTTT
>.|TRBD1|TRBJ2-2|TRBV24-1
CATRKGRGTGELFF
TGTGCCACCAGGAAGGGCAGGGGGACCGGGGAGCTGTTTTTT
>.|.|TRBJ2-1|TRBV7-9
CASSPQTATLNNEQFF
TGTGCCAGCAGCCCCCAAACTGCAACCCTCAACAATGAGCAGTTCTTC
>.|.|TRBJ2-6|TRBV19
CASSMDSLSGANVLTF
TGTGCCAGTAGTATGGACAGCCTCTCTGGGGCCAACGTCCTGACTTTC
>.|.|TRBJ2-3|TRBV7-2
CASSLASGPTDTQYF
TGTGCCAGCAGCTTAGCAAGTGGGCCGACAGATACGCAGTATTTT
>.|.|TRBJ1-2|TRBV2
CASSELRGYTF
TGTGCCAGCAGTGAGTTGAGGGGCTACACCTTC
>.|TRBD1|TRBJ2-2|TRBV7-9
CASSLGQGAASGELFF
TGTGCCAGCAGCTTGGGACAGGGGGCGGCGTCCGGGGAGCTGTTTTTT